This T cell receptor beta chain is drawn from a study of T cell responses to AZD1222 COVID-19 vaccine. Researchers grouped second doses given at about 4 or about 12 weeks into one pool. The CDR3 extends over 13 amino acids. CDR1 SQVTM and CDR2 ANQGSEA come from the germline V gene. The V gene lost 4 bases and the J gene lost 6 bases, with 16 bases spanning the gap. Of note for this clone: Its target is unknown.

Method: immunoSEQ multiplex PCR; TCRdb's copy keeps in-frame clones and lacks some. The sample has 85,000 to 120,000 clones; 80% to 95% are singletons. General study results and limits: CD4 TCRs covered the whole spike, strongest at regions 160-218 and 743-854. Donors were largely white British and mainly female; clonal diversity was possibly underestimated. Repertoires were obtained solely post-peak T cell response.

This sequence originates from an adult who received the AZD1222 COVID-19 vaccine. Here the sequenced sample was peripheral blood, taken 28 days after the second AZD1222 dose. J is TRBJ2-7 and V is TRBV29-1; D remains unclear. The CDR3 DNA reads TGCAGCGTTGGGATTTTGAATTCGCCCGAGCAGTACTTC. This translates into CSVGILNSPEQYF.